This T cell receptor (beta chain) was documented in a study of neoadjuvant nivolumab and ipilimumab in lung cancer. Study-level points and caveats: Resected-tumor TCR richness correlated positively with pretherapy blood richness. Only two of four nivolumab-treated tumors gained richness and clonality by surgery.

Worth noting for this clone: Antigen unknown.

With V trimmed by 0 bases and J by 4 bases, 5 bases remained unmatched. The CDR3 is 15 residues long. The germline CDR1 and CDR2 sequences are WNHNN and SYGVQD (reference sequence). Using immunoSEQ multiplex PCR, the repertoire was profiled, and TCRdb retains in-frame clones only, with some absent. The table shows roughly 13,000 clones, with approximately 96% occurring only once. The TCR sequence derives from an adult with non-small cell lung cancer. The genes are TRBV10-1 and TRBJ2-5, with 7 bases matching TRBD2. The input for sequencing was peripheral blood, taken after neoadjuvant nivolumab, alone or with ipilimumab, at or shortly before surgery. The CDR3 loop reads CASSESTGGGETQYF. CDR3 bases: TGCGCCAGCAGTGAGTCGACTGGGGGGGGAGAGACCCAGTACTTC.